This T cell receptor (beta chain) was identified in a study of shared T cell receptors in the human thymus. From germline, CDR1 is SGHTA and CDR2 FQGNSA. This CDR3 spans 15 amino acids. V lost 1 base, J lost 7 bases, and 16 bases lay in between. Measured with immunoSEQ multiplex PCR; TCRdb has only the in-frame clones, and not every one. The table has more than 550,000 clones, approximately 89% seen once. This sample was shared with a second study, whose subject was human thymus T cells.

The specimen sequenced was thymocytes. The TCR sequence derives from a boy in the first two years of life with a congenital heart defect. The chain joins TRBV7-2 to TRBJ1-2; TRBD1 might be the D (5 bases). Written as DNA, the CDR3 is TGTGCCAGCAGCTTAGGTCGCTGGGGCGCCGGTGGCTACACCTTC. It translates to CASSLGRWGAGGYTF.